The 2 T cell receptor beta chains in this list originate from one sample, sequenced in a study of shared clonotypes between healthy human individuals. Clones were sequenced by immunoSEQ multiplex PCR, and TCRdb holds only the in-frame ones, with some missing. The table shows roughly 2,000,000 clones, with about 95% occurring only once. Naivety among CD8 cells was defined by CD45RO negativity and positive CCR7 selection, thereby excluding terminally differentiated effector memory CD45RA+ cells. Sequencing was done on a sample of naive CD8+ T cells sorted from blood. These receptors all come from a man between 18 and 29 years old in good health.

The J gene is TRBJ1-3, the V gene TRBV5-4; maybe TRBD1 (5 bases). V was trimmed by 1 base and J by 8 bases, leaving 16 bases between them. Germline-derived CDR1 and CDR2 are SGHNT and YYREEE (reference sequence). The CDR3 is 15 residues long. The CDR3 nucleotides read TGTGCCAGCAGCTTGTTTATGCAGGGAGAGGACACCATATATTTT. The encoded protein is CASSLFMQGEDTIYF.

The chain employs TRBV5-5 and TRBJ2-7; D is perhaps TRBD1 (6 bases). CDR3 length: 14 amino acids. CDR1 SGHKS and CDR2 YYEKEE come from the germline V gene (reference sequence). Trimming shortened V by 4 bases and J by 0 bases, and 11 bases separated the two germline ends. The CDR3 region is CASSPDSYSYEQYF. CDR3 nucleotide sequence: TGTGCCAGCAGCCCGGACAGTTACTCCTACGAGCAGTACTTC.